This T cell receptor (beta chain) was identified during a study of neurological immune-mediated disorders. With 10-nucleotide random UMIs, 5'RACE was used to make the cDNA. TCRdb fed the 5' RACE reads into MiXCR, producing one record per CDR3 protein. The table has 39,000 or so distinct CDR3 sequences, roughly 4.8% seen once. The sorted libraries started from about a million CD4+ or CD8+ T cells. This clonotype originated in a young man in good health. The specimen sequenced was CD4+ T cells from blood.

The CDR3 sequence: CSATRDRGNSPLHF. In DNA form, the CDR3 reads TGCAGTGCCACCCGGGACAGGGGTAATTCACCCCTCCACTTT. V usage is TRBV20-1 and J usage is TRBJ1-6; 10 positions agree with TRBD1. Germline V gene sequence: CDR1 DFQATT, CDR2 SNEGSKA (reference sequence). Trimming took 6 bases from V and 6 from J; bases not matched to a gene: 5. The CDR3 length is 14 residues.